Listed below are T cell receptor beta chains from one sample, sequenced in a study of T cell changes during pregnancy in multiple sclerosis. Profiling relied on immunoSEQ multiplex PCR, and the TCRdb table lists in-frame clones only, not all of them. The profile shows 65,000 to 75,000 clones, around nine tenths of them singletons. The material was peripheral blood, obtained in the third trimester of pregnancy. The origin of the receptors is a female donor in good health, enrolled as a control in a pregnancy study. The CDR3 runs from the conserved cysteine through the conserved F or W.

TRBV19,CASSIASGPNEKLFF
TRBV10-3,CAISPGQGNGAYEQYF
TRBV15,CATSRDRLATSQTQYF
TRBV7-3,CASSPPDRENTGELFF
TRBV18,CASSPTTGANTEAFF
TRBV5-6,CASSSRQGANTGELFF
TRBV13,CASSPRDRPYEQYF
TRBV11-2,CASSLGQGGSGANVLTF
TRBV7-9,CASSHPGTGFGGELFF
TRBV4-1,CASSQGENSRSNYGYTF
TRBV30,CAWGAGSNQPQHF
TRBV7-2,CASSLKGAEAFF
TRBV29-1,CSAYRGEGYTF
TRBV2,CASLIEDGGYTF
TRBV5-1,CASSRSYEQYF
TRBV7-2,CASTPGPTGELFF
TRBV11-2,CASSPDRAKAFF
TRBV6-1,CASSRTGGNTEAFF
TRBV2,CASQEGRYEQYF
TRBV30,CAWMRQGGNTIYF
TRBV4-1,CASSSRDRVLSGANVLTF
TRBV7-3,CASSELAGGNSEQFF
TRBV4-3,CASSRREGRTDTQYF
TRBV19,CASMETGLAGESTDTQYF
TRBV7-2,CASSLVSTTTDTQYF
TRBV11-1,CASSLGTGGLNTEAFF
TRBV28,CASSLLYGHTEAFF
TRBV4-1,CASRQRLESTDTQYF
TRBV11-2,CASFDTVNTGELFF
TRBV28,CASSQSTDTQYF
TRBV27,CASSLTSGVWGNEQFF
TRBV29-1,CSAGGGAGNIQYF
TRBV9,CASSVFAGQGENFEAPAKNIQYF
TRBV30,CAWNAPDRGINSPLHF
TRBV6-1,CASLGGNQPQHF
TRBV14,CASRLGQNYEQYF
TRBV7-9,CASSLLGGDYTGELFF
TRBV18,CASSFGTQSSGNTIYF
TRBV29-1,CSVEGDRGVGYTF
TRBV28,CASSQGISYEQYF